This T cell receptor (beta chain) is drawn from a study of TIL therapy for anti-PD-1-resistant metastatic lung cancer. For the study at large: Tumors were harvested before any PD-1/PD-L1 blockade. Tumors had a median PD-L1 proportion score of approximately 6.4%.

Overall study findings and caveats: TIL clonotype persistence in blood showed no apparent association with response.

Worth noting for this clone: As yet, its antigen is unknown.

The time point was: pre-treatment sample, taken before nivolumab and TIL therapy. Sequencing used immunoSEQ v3. Survey-level samples got around 2.1 million read pairs; deep-level samples got roughly 5-6.5 million. Clones were sequenced by immunoSEQ multiplex PCR, and TCRdb holds only the in-frame ones, with some missing. This sample has just under 60,000 clones, with around 68% found just once. CDR1 and CDR2 (germline): MNHEY, SMNVEV (reference sequence). The CDR3 runs to 16 residues. The V gene end was trimmed by 5 bases and the J gene end by 1 base; junction bases not matched to a gene: 8. This clonotype was obtained from a person aged 25-79 years with non-small cell lung cancer. Sequencing was performed on blood, taken at baseline. The chain joins TRBV27 to TRBJ1-1; 9 nucleotides agree with TRBD1. The CDR3 DNA follows: TGTGCCAGCAGTGGGGACAGGGAGGTTAAGAACACTGAAGCTTTCTTT. Residues: CASSGDREVKNTEAFF.